These 15 T cell receptor beta chains share one sample of origin, sequenced in a study of cytomegalovirus exposure and HLA in healthy donors. PCR primers comprised 60 Vbeta and 13 Jbeta primers. The data were produced by immunoSEQ multiplex PCR, yet TCRdb's version contains in-frame clones alone and is incomplete. The repertoire includes 180,000 or so clones, around 80% of them detected once, and about 4.3% sits in the top ten. Sequencing was carried out using PBMCs. All receptors derive from a woman between 45 and 65 years old in good health and CMV-seropositive.

The chain couples TRBV6-5 to TRBJ2-5, with 9 bases identical to TRBD1. The CDR3 consists of 15 residues. The trim removed 6 bases at V and 0 bases at J, leaving 5 bases unmatched. CDR1 MNHEY and CDR2 SVGAGI come from the germline V gene. Here the CDR3 reads CASSPGQGYQETQYF. The DNA of the CDR3 is TGTGCCAGCAGCCCCGGACAGGGGTACCAAGAGACCCAGTACTTC.

The CDR3 DNA follows: TGTGCCACCGCGACAGGGGGGATTAATCAGCCCCAGCATTTT. It specifies CATATGGINQPQHF. This chain uses TRBV10-3 with TRBJ1-5; 9 bases are a match to TRBD1. The CDR3 is 14 residues long. From germline, CDR1 is ENHRY and CDR2 SYGVKD. The V segment lost 10 bases and the J segment 4 bases; nucleotides outside the gene matches: 8.

The table lists this clone with a count of one. The chain combines TRBV6-1 with TRBJ2-1; TRBD2 matches 7 bases. The trim removed 7 bases at V and 8 bases at J, leaving 2 bases unmatched. CDR3 length equals 11 residues. Germline CDR1 and CDR2: MNHNS and SASEGT. CDR3 residues: CASIGRDEQFF. The CDR3 DNA follows: TGTGCCAGCATAGGGAGGGATGAGCAGTTCTTC.

Points on this clone: The junction does not match germline at one end; this may be a read error. The chain carries TRBV7-9 and TRBJ2-3, with a possible D match to TRBD2 (6 bases). CDR1 and CDR2 from the germline V gene are SEHNR and FQNEAQ (reference sequence). The CDR3 consists of 15 residues. The CDR3 nucleotides read TGTTCCAGCAGCTTGACCGTAGCGGCGTCAGATACGCAGTATTTT. It specifies CSSSLTVAASDTQYF. The variable domain in full, completed from reference TRBV7-9 and TRBJ2-3, reads DTGVSQNPRHKITKRGQNVTFRCDPISEHNRLYWYRQTLGQGPEFLTYFQNEAQLEKSRLLSDRFSAERPKGSFSTLEIQRTEQGDSAMYLCSSSLTVAASDTQYFGPGTRLTVL.

The chain couples TRBV6-5 to TRBJ1-2, with 9 positions matching TRBD1. Unmatched junction bases numbered 7, after V lost 6 bases and J lost 2 bases. Per the germline V gene, CDR1 is MNHEY and CDR2 is SVGAGI. The length of the CDR3 is 15 residues. The CDR3 region is CASRSTGGINYGYTF. DNA for the CDR3: TGTGCCAGCAGGTCTACAGGGGGCATCAACTATGGCTACACCTTC.

This clone was counted a few times. The V call is TRBV28, the J call TRBJ2-2; 11 bases match TRBD1. The CDR3 totals 17 residues. Germline lookup yields CDR1 MDHEN and CDR2 SYDVKM. Trimming removed 6 bases from V and 2 bases from J; junction bases left unmatched: 8. This chain's CDR3 is CASRPGQGARNTGELFF. CDR3 nucleotide sequence: TGTGCCAGCAGACCCGGACAGGGGGCGCGAAACACCGGGGAGCTGTTTTTT.

The V and J genes are TRBV27 and TRBJ2-3, with TRBD1 matching 7 bases. Trimming at V came to 7 bases and at J to 1 base, leaving 5 bases not matched to a gene. There are 14 residues in the CDR3. Per the germline V gene, CDR1 is MNHEY and CDR2 is SMNVEV (reference sequence). CDR3 amino acids: CASTFGQGTDTQYF. As DNA, the CDR3 is TGTGCCAGCACCTTCGGACAGGGCACAGATACGCAGTATTTT.

This chain links TRBV12-2 with TRBJ2-1; TRBD2, as called in the table, went unchecked against the DNA. TRBV12-2 is noted as a pseudogene. The CDR3 has 19 residues. In DNA, the CDR3 is TGTGCAAGTCGCTTAGCGACTGACACCGGGGGGGGCTCCTACAATGAGCAGTTCTTC. This sequence encodes CASRLATDTGGGSYNEQFF.

The chain links TRBV2 to TRBJ2-3; possibly TRBD1 for D (5 bases). With 1 base removed from V and 4 bases from J, the gap between germline ends came to 21 bases. The CDR3 sequence is 18 residues long. Germline values: CDR1 SNHLY, CDR2 FYNNEI. The CDR3 region has the DNA TGTGCCAGCAGTGAAGGGATCGGTGTAAAAGGGGTCGCAGATACGCAGTATTTT. This encodes CASSEGIGVKGVADTQYF.

V usage is TRBV6-1 and J usage is TRBJ1-3; possible D gene TRBD1, 5 bases. Germline V lookup: CDR1 MNHNS, CDR2 SASEGT. Trimming took off 7 bases at V and 7 bases at J, with 20 bases between the two ends. This CDR3 contains 15 residues. The CDR3 sequence is CASNLLGGAGNTIYF. In DNA form, the CDR3 reads TGTGCCAGCAACTTACTCGGCGGGGCGGGGAACACCATATATTTT.

The V call is TRBV30, the J call TRBJ2-4; D may be TRBD2 (6 bases). The CDR3 has 15 residues. Trimming left V 4 bases short and J 4 bases short, with 17 bases between. The V gene's germline CDR1 is GTSNPN and CDR2 SVGIG (reference sequence). CDR3 sequence reads: CAWTGGSGGKNIQYF. Written as DNA, the CDR3 is TGTGCCTGGACCGGGGGATCAGGAGGGAAAAACATTCAGTACTTC. The variable domain in full, completed from reference TRBV30 and TRBJ2-4, reads SQTIHQWPATLVQPVGSPLSLECTVEGTSNPNLYWYRQAAGRGLQLLFYSVGIGQISSEVPQNLSASRPQDRQFILSSKKLLLSDSGFYLCAWTGGSGGKNIQYFGAGTRLSVL.

J is TRBJ1-1 and V is TRBV12-5, with D possibly TRBD1 on 5 matching bases. The CDR3 is made up of 15 amino acids. V gave up 1 base and J gave up 2 bases, with 11 bases separating them. From germline, CDR1 is LGHNT and CDR2 FRNRAP. Here the CDR3 DNA reads TGTGCTAGTGGTTTGGGCCAGGGCGACAACACTGAAGCTTTCTTT. Its protein is CASGLGQGDNTEAFF.

The chain uses TRBV19 and TRBJ2-6, with D tentatively TRBD1 (6 bases). This CDR3 spans 18 amino acids. V shed 4 bases and J shed 7 bases, with 23 bases lying between them. Germline values: CDR1 LNHDA, CDR2 SQIVND (reference sequence). CDR3: CASSTRRQAARVANVLTF. Here the CDR3 DNA reads TGTGCCAGTAGTACTAGAAGACAGGCCGCGAGAGTAGCCAACGTCCTGACTTTC.

The rearrangement links TRBV30 to TRBJ1-4; D ambiguous. The CDR3 covers 14 residues. Trimming cost V 0 bases and J 3 bases, with 8 bases left between them. CDR1 GTSNPN and CDR2 SVGIG come from the germline V gene (reference sequence). The CDR3 sequence: CAWSVGVPNEKLFF. CDR3 DNA: TGTGCCTGGAGTGTAGGAGTGCCTAATGAAAAACTGTTTTTT.

The rearrangement joins TRBV9 to TRBJ1-5; D is unresolved. There are 15 residues in the CDR3. The germline CDR1 and CDR2 sequences are SGDLS and YYNGEE. V lost 0 bases to trimming and J lost 7 bases, with 14 bases between them. The CDR3 region is CASSVAPGLGQPQHF. CDR3 DNA: TGTGCCAGCAGCGTAGCCCCGGGATTGGGCCAGCCCCAGCATTTT.